The 15 T cell receptor beta chains listed next were all sequenced from one sample in a study of shared clonotypes between healthy human individuals. Clones were sequenced by immunoSEQ multiplex PCR, and TCRdb holds only the in-frame ones, with some missing. This sample has some 790,000 clones, with approximately 72% found just once. The sequenced material came from memory CD4+ T cells sorted from blood. Noted subset: CD45RA-negative fraction. The receptors originated from a woman aged 30 to 39 in good health.

V gene TRBV28 combines with J gene TRBJ2-2; tentative D call: TRBD1 (5 bases). Germline CDR1 is MDHEN and CDR2 is SYDVKM. V was trimmed by 2 bases and J by 9 bases, leaving 13 bases between them. This CDR3 region has 14 residues. CDR3 in amino acids: CASSLTGGYRELFF. The DNA for the CDR3 is TGTGCCAGCAGTTTAACAGGCGGTTACCGGGAGCTGTTTTTT.

For the CDR3, the DNA is TGTGCCAGCACCGATCTGTATGAGCAGTTCTTC. Protein sequence: CASTDLYEQFF. This chain joins TRBV28 and TRBJ2-1, with D unresolved. The CDR3 loop spans 11 amino acids. Per germline, CDR1 MDHEN and CDR2 SYDVKM. Trimming left V 7 bases short and J 8 bases short, with 9 bases between.

This clone was seen a single time. The chain is built from TRBV10-3 and TRBJ2-3; TRBD2 agrees at 16 bases. This CDR3 region has 18 residues. V dropped 6 bases and J dropped 4; count of bases not matched to a gene: 10. CDR1 and CDR2 (germline): ENHRY, SYGVKD. The CDR3 is CAISLLGLAGGAADTQYF. DNA for the CDR3: TGTGCCATCAGCCTATTGGGACTAGCGGGAGGGGCGGCAGATACGCAGTATTTT.

The chain combines TRBV2 with TRBJ2-4; TRBD2 is a possible D gene (5 bases). The CDR3 is made up of 12 amino acids. From germline, CDR1 is SNHLY and CDR2 FYNNEI. The V end lost 8 bases, the J end lost 3 bases, and 8 bases lay between the germline ends. The CDR3 loop reads CASGEIKNIQYF. CDR3 bases: TGTGCCAGCGGGGAGATCAAAAACATTCAGTACTTC. The full variable domain, rest sourced from reference TRBV2 and TRBJ2-4, is EPEVTQTPSHQVTQMGQEVILRCVPISNHLYFYWYRQILGQKVEFLVSFYNNEISEKSEIFDDQFSVERPDGSNFTLKIRSTKLEDSAMYFCASGEIKNIQYFGAGTRLSVL.

The rearrangement links TRBV27 to TRBJ1-1, with D possibly being TRBD1 (6 bases). The V and J ends lost 2 bases and 1 base respectively, with 8 bases between them. The CDR3 has 14 amino acids. CDR1 and CDR2 (germline): MNHEY, SMNVEV (reference sequence). CDR3 in DNA: TGTGCCAGCAGTTTAACAGGGCAGAACACTGAAGCTTTCTTT. Translating it yields CASSLTGQNTEAFF.

This clone was seen a few times. This chain connects TRBV5-4 to TRBJ2-2; 10 positions match TRBD2. Germline assignment: CDR1 SGHNT and CDR2 YYREEE (reference sequence). The CDR3 spans 16 residues. J gave up 4 bases and V 4 bases, and 7 bases lay outside the gene matches. CDR3 sequence (DNA): TGTGCCAGCAGCCTAGGACTAGCGGTCACCACCGGGGAGCTGTTTTTT. Translation gives CASSLGLAVTTGELFF.

Comment on this clone: Distinct nucleotide sequences in the sample also encode this CDR3. This rearrangement joins TRBV7-2 to TRBJ2-1; D uncertain. Germline CDR1 and CDR2: SGHTA and FQGNSA. Trimming removed 5 bases at V and 5 bases at J, with 10 bases between. The CDR3 has 13 amino acids. CDR3 residues: CASSTQRDNEQFF. CDR3 nucleotides: TGTGCCAGCAGCACACAGAGAGACAATGAGCAGTTCTTC.

The CDR3 reads CASSQGGLAGRSSYEQYF. CDR3 in DNA: TGCGCCAGCAGCCAAGGGGGACTAGCGGGCAGAAGCTCCTACGAGCAGTACTTC. V usage is TRBV4-1 and J usage is TRBJ2-7, with 12 bases matching TRBD2. CDR1 and CDR2 (germline): MGHRA, YSYEKL. The CDR3 sequence is 18 residues long. With V trimmed by 1 base and J by 0 bases, 7 bases remained unmatched.

This chain joins TRBV6-5 and TRBJ1-1; TRBD1 matches at 8 bases. V was pared by 5 bases and J by 5 bases, with 7 bases of the junction left unmatched. Germline V lookup: CDR1 MNHEY, CDR2 SVGAGI. The CDR3 is 14 residues long. In DNA form, the CDR3 reads TGTGCCAGCAGTATACACAGGGGGATGACTGAAGCTTTCTTT. Translated: CASSIHRGMTEAFF.

The chain recombines TRBV27 with TRBJ1-5; 9 nucleotides agree with TRBD1. CDR3 length: 15 residues. The V gene's germline CDR1 is MNHEY and CDR2 SMNVEV (reference sequence). Trimming took 5 bases from V and 6 from J; bases not matched to a gene: 8. The CDR3 DNA reads TGTGCCAGCAGTGGGACAGGGTTTATTAGTCAGCCCCAGCATTTT. Its translation: CASSGTGFISQPQHF.

The chain recombines TRBV21-1 with TRBJ2-7; TRBD2 is the table's D call and was not checked against the DNA. TRBV21-1 is a pseudogene segment. The length of the CDR3 is 21 residues. Written as DNA, the CDR3 is TGTGCCAGCAGCAAAGGTACGGCAGTCAAGACTAGCGGAGCCGGGTATCGGGAGCAGTACTTC. This encodes CASSKGTAVKTSGAGYREQYF.

This chain links TRBV25-1 with TRBJ1-3, with D maybe TRBD1 (6 bases). This CDR3 comprises 15 residues. Germline-derived CDR1 and CDR2 are MGHDK and SYGVNS. Trimming shortened V by 5 bases and J by 4 bases, and 15 bases separated the two germline ends. The DNA for the CDR3 is TGTGCCAGCAGTCCGGGGGCGGTAACCGGAAACACCATATATTTT. Residues: CASSPGAVTGNTIYF.

This rearrangement joins TRBV11-2 to TRBJ2-7; tentatively, D is TRBD2 (7 bases). The germline gives CDR1 SGHAT, CDR2 FQNNGV. V gave up 6 bases and J gave up 5 bases, with 20 bases separating them. This CDR3 spans 15 amino acids. CDR3 DNA sequence: TGTGCCAGCAGTCGGCGCGCGGGGGCAGGGGACGAGCAGTACTTC. Amino acid sequence: CASSRRAGAGDEQYF.

With respect to this clone: Other DNA sequences in this sample translate to the same CDR3. This chain links TRBV7-2 with TRBJ2-1, with D unresolved. Germline V gives CDR1 SGHTA, CDR2 FQGNSA. V lost 3 bases and J lost 4, with 10 bases in between. CDR3 length: 14 amino acids. As DNA, the CDR3 is TGTGCCAGCAGCTTGTCGTCAGTGTACAATGAGCAGTTCTTC. It translates to CASSLSSVYNEQFF.

The chain employs TRBV29-1 and TRBJ1-6; D possibly corresponds to TRBD1 (5 bases). CDR1 and CDR2 from the germline V gene are SQVTM and ANQGSEA. V lost 6 bases to trimming and J lost 7 bases, with 13 bases between them. This CDR3 contains 13 residues. The CDR3 region has the DNA TGCAGCGTCGCCGTGGGGGAGAATTCACCCCTCCACTTT. Encoded protein: CSVAVGENSPLHF.